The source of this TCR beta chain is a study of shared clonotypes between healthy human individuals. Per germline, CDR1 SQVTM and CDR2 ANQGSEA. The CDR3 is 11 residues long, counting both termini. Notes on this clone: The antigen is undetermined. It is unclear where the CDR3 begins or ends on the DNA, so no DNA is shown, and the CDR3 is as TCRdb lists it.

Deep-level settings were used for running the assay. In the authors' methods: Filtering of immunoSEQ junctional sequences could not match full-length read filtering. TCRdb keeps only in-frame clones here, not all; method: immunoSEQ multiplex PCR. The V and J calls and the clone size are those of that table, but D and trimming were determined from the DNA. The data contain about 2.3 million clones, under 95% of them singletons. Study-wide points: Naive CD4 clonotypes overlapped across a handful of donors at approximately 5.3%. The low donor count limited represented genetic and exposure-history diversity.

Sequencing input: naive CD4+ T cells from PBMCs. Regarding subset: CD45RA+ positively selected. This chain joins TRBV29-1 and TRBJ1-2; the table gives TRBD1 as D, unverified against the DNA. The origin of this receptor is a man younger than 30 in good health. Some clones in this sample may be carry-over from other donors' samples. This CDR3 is CSVGQGARGTF.